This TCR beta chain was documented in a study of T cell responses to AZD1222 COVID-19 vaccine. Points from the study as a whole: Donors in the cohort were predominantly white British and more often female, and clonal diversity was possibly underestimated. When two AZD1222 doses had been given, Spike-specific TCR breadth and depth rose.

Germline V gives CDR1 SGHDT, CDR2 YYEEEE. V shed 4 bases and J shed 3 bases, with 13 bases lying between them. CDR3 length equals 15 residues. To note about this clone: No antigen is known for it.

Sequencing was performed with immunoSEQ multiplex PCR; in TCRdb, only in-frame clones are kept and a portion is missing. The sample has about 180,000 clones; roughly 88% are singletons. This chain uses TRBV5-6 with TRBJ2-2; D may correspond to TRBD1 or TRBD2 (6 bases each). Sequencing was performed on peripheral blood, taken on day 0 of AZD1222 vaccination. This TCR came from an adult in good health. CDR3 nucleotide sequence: TGTGCCAGCAGCGTGGGGGGCCTCGACACCGGGGAGCTGTTTTTT. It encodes CASSVGGLDTGELFF.